This T cell receptor (beta chain) is from a study of shared clonotypes between healthy human individuals. Germline V gene lookup returns CDR1 SNHLY and CDR2 FYNNEI. This CDR3 is built from 14 residues. V trimming: 4 bases; J trimming: 5 bases; junction bases outside the gene matches: 2. Nashville, Tennessee was home to all donors, each a Caucasian adult. Assay execution took place at the deep level. The repertoire was sequenced with immunoSEQ multiplex PCR; TCRdb's copy has only in-frame clones and lacks some. Of about 2,500,000 clones in the sample, roughly nine tenths are singletons; the top ten hold 0.13% to 0.15%.

This receptor was identified in a man in his late teens or twenties in good health. Sequencing was done on a sample of naive CD4+ T cells sorted from blood. The subset denotes: CD45RA+ positively selected. The rearrangement uses TRBV2 and TRBJ1-4; 9 bases are shared with TRBD1. CDR3 nucleotides: TGTGCCAGCAGTGCACAGGGGGCGAATGAAAAACTGTTTTTT. This codes for CASSAQGANEKLFF.